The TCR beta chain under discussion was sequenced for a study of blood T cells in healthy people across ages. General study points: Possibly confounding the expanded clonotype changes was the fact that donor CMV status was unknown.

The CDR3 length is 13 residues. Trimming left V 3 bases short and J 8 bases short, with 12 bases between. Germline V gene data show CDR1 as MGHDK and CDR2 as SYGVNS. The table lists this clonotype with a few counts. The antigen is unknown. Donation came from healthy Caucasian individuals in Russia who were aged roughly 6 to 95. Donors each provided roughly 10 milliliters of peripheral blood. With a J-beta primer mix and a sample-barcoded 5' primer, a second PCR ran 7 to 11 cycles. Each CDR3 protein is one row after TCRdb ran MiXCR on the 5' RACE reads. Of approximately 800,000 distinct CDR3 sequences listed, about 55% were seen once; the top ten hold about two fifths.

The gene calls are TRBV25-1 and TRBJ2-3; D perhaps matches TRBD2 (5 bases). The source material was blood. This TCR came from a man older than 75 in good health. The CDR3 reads CASSENSVGTQYF. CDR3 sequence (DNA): TGTGCCAGCAGTGAGAATAGCGTGGGTACGCAGTATTTT.